The 29 T cell receptor beta chains reported below all come from one sample, sequenced in a study of cytomegalovirus exposure and HLA in healthy donors (dated 2017 in TCRdb). The receptor library was made with the immunoSEQ multiplex PCR assay. A mixture of 60 forward primers for TCR Vbeta segments and 13 reverse primers for TCR Jbeta segments was used in the multiplex PCR. TCRdb retrieved this table from immuneACCESS and kept in-frame rearrangements only. Not all clones are present; in checked studies, unresolved V genes account for under half, and no reason is known for the remainder. This sample's records show about 170,000 clones. Around 0.79% of the sample is taken by the ten largest. The specimen sequenced was PBMCs. These receptors all stem from a woman in her late teens or twenties in good health and CMV-seropositive.

This chain joins TRBV7-2 and TRBJ1-4; D not resolved. Germline V CDR1 and CDR2: SGHTA, FQGNSA. V dropped 5 bases and J dropped 3 bases, with 13 bases sitting between them. This CDR3 has 15 amino acids. Written as DNA, the CDR3 is TGTGCCAGCAGCACCCAGGCGAACGCTAATGAAAAACTGTTTTTT. It translates to CASSTQANANEKLFF.

The chain is built from TRBV5-1 and TRBJ2-1, with D perhaps TRBD2 (6 bases). CDR1 is SGHRS, CDR2 YFSETQ, per germline. Trimming took 2 bases from V and 8 from J, leaving 11 bases between them. This CDR3 is 13 amino acids long. CDR3 sequence: CASSFAWGDEQFF. The DNA for the CDR3 is TGCGCCAGCAGCTTTGCCTGGGGGGATGAGCAGTTCTTC.

The rearrangement uses TRBV2 and TRBJ1-6; D gene ambiguous. Between the trimmed V and J ends, which lost 6 bases and 4 bases, there was a span of 16 bases. Per germline, CDR1 SNHLY and CDR2 FYNNEI. The CDR3 has 16 amino acids. The CDR3 spells CASSARRVPYNSPLHF. The CDR3 DNA reads TGTGCCAGCAGCGCTCGACGGGTTCCTTATAATTCACCCCTCCACTTT.

The rearrangement uses TRBV9 and TRBJ1-5, with TRBD1 identical over 7 bases. Germline CDR1 SGDLS, CDR2 YYNGEE. V lost 1 base, J lost 2 bases, and 3 bases stayed unmatched. The CDR3 spans 15 residues. As DNA, the CDR3 is TGTGCCAGCAGCGTAACAGGGGAGGGCAATCAGCCCCAGCATTTT. Its protein is CASSVTGEGNQPQHF.

This chain uses TRBV10-1 with TRBJ2-1; the D gene is possibly TRBD2 (5 bases). Deletions cut 3 bases from V and 15 bases from J, with 21 bases between. The CDR3 runs 14 residues. Germline-derived CDR1 and CDR2 are WNHNN and SYGVQD (reference sequence). The CDR3 loop is CASSDRRPGSRWFF. In nucleotides, the CDR3 is TGCGCCAGCAGTGACAGGCGTCCGGGATCTCGGTGGTTCTTC.

The chain uses TRBV6-5 and TRBJ1-2; possible D gene TRBD1, 5 bases. V gave up 0 bases and J gave up 6 bases, with 14 bases separating them. Germline CDR1 reads MNHEY; CDR2 reads SVGAGI. The CDR3 has 15 residues. Here the CDR3 reads CASSYSKPGLDGYTF. The CDR3 bases are TGTGCCAGCAGTTACTCGAAACCAGGGCTTGATGGCTACACCTTC.

Notes on this clone: Other nucleotide sequences from this sample produce the same CDR3. This chain links TRBV7-8 with TRBJ2-3; 7 bases agree with TRBD2. The germline V gene has CDR1 SGHVS and CDR2 FQNEAQ. J gave up 0 bases and V 6 bases, and 15 bases lay outside the gene matches. There are 18 residues in the CDR3. The CDR3 region has the DNA TGTGCCAGCAGTTTGAAGCGGGGAGCTGAACCTAGCACAGATACGCAGTATTTT. It yields the protein CASSLKRGAEPSTDTQYF.

This rearrangement joins TRBV6-5 to TRBJ1-5, with 10 bases that match TRBD1. Germline CDR1 is MNHEY and CDR2 is SVGAGI. Germline trimming cut 5 bases from V and 5 bases from J; bases unmatched to any gene: 6. The CDR3 spans 15 residues. CDR3 sequence (DNA): TGTGCCAGCAGTACGGACAGGGGGGACCATCAGCCCCAGCATTTT. Protein product: CASSTDRGDHQPQHF.

This chain joins TRBV7-2 and TRBJ2-7, with D perhaps TRBD2 (6 bases). From germline, CDR1 is SGHTA and CDR2 FQGNSA. This CDR3 is 17 amino acids long. Trimming took 4 bases from V and 3 from J, leaving 22 bases between them. DNA of the CDR3: TGTGCCAGCAGCTCCGGCGCCCCGGGGGATGGGGACTACGAGCAGTACTTC. Translating it yields CASSSGAPGDGDYEQYF.

The chain links TRBV9 to TRBJ2-2, with TRBD2 matching 7 bases. V dropped 0 bases and J dropped 7; count of bases not matched to a gene: 9. Looked up from germline, CDR1 is SGDLS and CDR2 is YYNGEE. There are 16 residues in the CDR3. CDR3 loop: CASSVGEGGPVGELFF. The CDR3 nucleotides read TGTGCCAGCAGCGTAGGAGAGGGAGGGCCGGTCGGGGAGCTGTTTTTT.

This chain uses TRBV7-2 with TRBJ1-1; D remains unclear. V shed 1 base and J shed 5 bases, with 11 bases lying between them. Germline assignment: CDR1 SGHTA and CDR2 FQGNSA. The CDR3 is 14 residues long. The CDR3 region is CASSLGVSGTEAFF. The CDR3 region has the DNA TGTGCCAGCAGCTTAGGGGTTTCGGGGACTGAAGCTTTCTTT.

The chain carries TRBV5-1 and TRBJ1-1; unclear D gene. CDR3 length equals 13 residues. Germline V lookup: CDR1 SGHRS, CDR2 YFSETQ. Trimming left V 4 bases short and J 6 bases short, with 13 bases between. The CDR3 DNA sequence: TGCGCCAGCAGCCCGCCTGCGGGTGCTGAAGCTTTCTTT. Translation gives CASSPPAGAEAFF.

The rearrangement uses TRBV27 and TRBJ1-1; 7 nucleotides agree with TRBD1. The germline gives CDR1 MNHEY, CDR2 SMNVEV (reference sequence). V lost 3 bases, J lost 4 bases, and 14 bases stayed unmatched. This CDR3 has 17 amino acids. The CDR3 coding sequence is TGTGCCAGCAGTTTCTATTTCCCCGAGACAGGGCCCACTGAAGCTTTCTTT. Translating it yields CASSFYFPETGPTEAFF.

The V call is TRBV6-5, the J call TRBJ1-1; D not certain. Germline values: CDR1 MNHEY, CDR2 SVGAGI. Trimming left V 0 bases short and J 0 bases short, with 11 bases between. This CDR3 region has 16 residues. The CDR3 nucleotides are TGTGCCAGCAGTTACTCCTTCAGGCAAGTGAACACTGAAGCTTTCTTT. This gives the protein CASSYSFRQVNTEAFF.

The chain uses TRBV7-9 and TRBJ1-2, with D unresolved. V was clipped by 6 bases and J by 6 bases, with 17 bases between them. Germline-derived CDR1 and CDR2 are SEHNR and FQNEAQ (reference sequence). The CDR3 covers 14 residues. The chain's CDR3 is CASSPTSGIHGYTF. Written as DNA, the CDR3 is TGTGCCAGCAGTCCGACCTCGGGTATTCATGGCTACACCTTC.

The chain carries TRBV15 and TRBJ2-7, with 7 bases aligning to TRBD2. The V and J ends lost 3 bases and 0 bases, in that order; junction bases with no gene match: 8. Germline V lookup: CDR1 LNHNV, CDR2 YYDKDF (reference sequence). The CDR3 is 16 residues long. The CDR3 DNA reads TGTGCCACCAGCAGGGGGTCGCGGGAGAGCTCCTACGAGCAGTACTTC. Its protein product is CATSRGSRESSYEQYF.

The gene calls are TRBV6-1 and TRBJ2-7; 8 nucleotides align to TRBD1. Germline-derived CDR1 and CDR2 are MNHNS and SASEGT. CDR3 length: 14 amino acids. V gave up 8 bases and J gave up 3 bases; unmatched junction bases: 9. CDR3 region: CASRAQDRVYEQYF. The CDR3, as DNA: TGTGCCAGCCGGGCCCAGGACAGGGTCTACGAGCAGTACTTC.

The chain employs TRBV7-2 and TRBJ2-7, with TRBD1 as a possible D gene (6 bases). This CDR3 has 14 residues. V gave up 6 bases and J gave up 0 bases, with 12 bases separating them. CDR1 is SGHTA and CDR2 is FQGNSA in the germline V gene. The CDR3 reads CASRLQGSSYEQYF. The CDR3 coding sequence is TGTGCCAGCAGACTACAGGGTAGCTCCTACGAGCAGTACTTC. Full variable domain (remainder filled in from reference TRBV7-2 and TRBJ2-7): GAGVSQSPSNKVTEKGKDVELRCDPISGHTALYWYRQSLGQGLEFLIYFQGNSAPDKSGLPSDRFSAERTGGSVSTLTIQRTQQEDSAVYLCASRLQGSSYEQYFGPGTRLTVT.

The CDR3 protein is CASSIARGNQPQHF. The CDR3 DNA sequence: TGTGCCAGTAGTATAGCCAGGGGCAATCAGCCCCAGCATTTT. The chain uses TRBV19 and TRBJ1-5, with a weak D call TRBD1 (5 bases). The germline V and J ends were trimmed by 1 base and 2 bases, with 6 bases remaining between them. Germline V gene sequence: CDR1 LNHDA, CDR2 SQIVND (reference sequence). This CDR3 comprises 14 residues. Based on the CDR3 plus reference TRBV19 and TRBJ1-5, the full variable domain is DGGITQSPKYLFRKEGQNVTLSCEQNLNHDAMYWYRQDPGQGLRLIYYSQIVNDFQKGDIAEGYSVSREKKESFPLTVTSAQKNPTAFYLCASSIARGNQPQHFGDGTRLSIL.

The chain carries TRBV6-1 and TRBJ2-7; a possible D gene is TRBD1 (6 bases). V lost 5 bases and J 0 bases, leaving 14 bases between the germline ends. This CDR3 comprises 15 residues. Looked up from germline, CDR1 is MNHNS and CDR2 is SASEGT. CDR3: CASSNRVSSSYEQYF. The DNA for the CDR3 is TGTGCCAGCAGTAACAGGGTCTCGAGCTCCTACGAGCAGTACTTC.

The V call is TRBV30, the J call TRBJ1-5; D not resolved. Germline CDR1 and CDR2: GTSNPN and SVGIG (reference sequence). The length of the CDR3 is 13 residues. Trimming cost V 1 base and J 5 bases, with 9 bases left between them. The DNA of the CDR3 is TGTGCCTGGAGTGAGCTGGGCCATCAGCCCCAGCATTTT. Residues: CAWSELGHQPQHF.

The chain has TRBV25-1 and TRBJ1-4; TRBD1 might be the D (6 bases). This CDR3 comprises 14 residues. V was shortened by 5 bases and J by 7 bases, with 14 bases between the two germline ends. The germline V gene has CDR1 MGHDK and CDR2 SYGVNS. The CDR3 spells CASSIRGAAEKLFF. The CDR3 DNA reads TGTGCCAGCAGTATCAGGGGTGCAGCTGAAAAACTGTTTTTT. Variable domain in full (rest from reference TRBV25-1 and TRBJ1-4): EADIYQTPRYLVIGTGKKITLECSQTMGHDKMYWYQQDPGMELHLIHYSYGVNSTEKGDLSSESTVSRIRTEHFPLTLESARPSHTSQYLCASSIRGAAEKLFFGSGTQLSVL.

V gene TRBV12-5 combines with J gene TRBJ1-1; 9 nucleotides match TRBD1. The CDR3 is made up of 14 amino acids. Losses at the gene ends were 6 bases for V and 5 bases for J; bases not matched to a gene: 7. Looked up from germline, CDR1 is LGHNT and CDR2 is FRNRAP. CDR3 DNA: TGTGCTAGTGGCAAAGCGACAGGGGGAACTGAAGCTTTCTTT. It codes for CASGKATGGTEAFF.

The chain couples TRBV30 to TRBJ2-7; no reliable D call. Germline V lookup: CDR1 GTSNPN, CDR2 SVGIG (reference sequence). This CDR3 has 11 residues. With 4 bases removed from V and 0 bases from J, the gap between germline ends came to 4 bases. The CDR3 DNA sequence: TGTGCCTGGACAGACTCCTACGAGCAGTACTTC. This translates into CAWTDSYEQYF. Variable domain in full (rest from reference TRBV30 and TRBJ2-7): SQTIHQWPATLVQPVGSPLSLECTVEGTSNPNLYWYRQAAGRGLQLLFYSVGIGQISSEVPQNLSASRPQDRQFILSSKKLLLSDSGFYLCAWTDSYEQYFGPGTRLTVT.

V and J are TRBV11-2 and TRBJ1-2; TRBD1 agrees at 8 bases. This CDR3 spans 15 amino acids. Germline V gene lookup returns CDR1 SGHAT and CDR2 FQNNGV. J gave up 2 bases and V 5 bases, and 7 bases lay outside the gene matches. The DNA for the CDR3 is TGTGCCAGCAGCCTCGGCCCAGGGGGCAACTATGGCTACACCTTC. Translating gives CASSLGPGGNYGYTF.

V is TRBV5-1 and J is TRBJ2-1; D may be TRBD1 (5 bases). Trimming shortened V by 4 bases and J by 7 bases, and 12 bases separated the two germline ends. There are 13 residues in the CDR3. The germline CDR1 and CDR2 sequences are SGHRS and YFSETQ. In DNA, the CDR3 is TGCGCCAGCAGCCCCGACAGTGGAAATGAGCAGTTCTTC. As protein: CASSPDSGNEQFF.

V and J are TRBV19 and TRBJ1-5, with TRBD1 as a possible D gene (6 bases). Trimming pared 6 bases from V and 5 bases from J, leaving 11 bases between. Germline-derived CDR1 and CDR2 are LNHDA and SQIVND (reference sequence). This CDR3 comprises 13 residues. CDR3 residues: CASSGTNDQPQHF. The CDR3 nucleotides are TGTGCCAGTAGCGGGACAAATGATCAGCCCCAGCATTTT.

This chain links TRBV4-2 with TRBJ2-1; 7 nucleotides line up with TRBD2. Germline values: CDR1 LGHNA, CDR2 YNFKEQ. V lost 0 bases and J lost 7; bases outside the gene matches: 9. The CDR3 has 16 residues. The CDR3 loop reads CASSQERGTPTNEQFF. The CDR3, as DNA: TGTGCCAGCAGCCAAGAGCGGGGGACTCCTACTAATGAGCAGTTCTTC.

This rearrangement joins TRBV5-4 to TRBJ1-1; maybe TRBD1 (5 bases). The CDR3 totals 14 residues. V was shortened by 5 bases and J by 5 bases, with 16 bases between the two germline ends. CDR1 SGHNT and CDR2 YYREEE come from the germline V gene (reference sequence). The CDR3 DNA reads TGTGCCAGCAGTAACGGGATGGAGGGGACTGAAGCTTTCTTT. It codes for CASSNGMEGTEAFF.